Shown below are 32 T cell receptor beta chains from a single sample sequenced in a study of blood T cells in healthy people across ages. The second PCR ran 7 to 11 cycles with a sample-barcoded 5' primer and J-beta primers. A single record per CDR3 protein comes from TCRdb applying MiXCR to the 5' RACE reads. This table has some 1.1 million distinct CDR3 sequences, roughly two fifths appearing once. Sequences were obtained from blood. All receptors derive from a man aged 18 to 30 in good health.

V and J are TRBV20-1 and TRBJ2-3; D possibly corresponds to TRBD2 (5 bases). The CDR3 is made up of 13 amino acids. The V gene lost 6 bases and the J gene lost 0 bases, with 10 bases spanning the gap. The germline gives CDR1 DFQATT, CDR2 SNEGSKA (reference sequence). In DNA form, the CDR3 reads TGCAGTGCCCACACGGGGAGCACAGATACGCAGTATTTT. This sequence encodes CSAHTGSTDTQYF.

This chain connects TRBV3-1 to TRBJ2-1; 9 positions agree with TRBD1. The V gene end was trimmed by 6 bases and the J gene end by 7 bases; junction bases not matched to a gene: 16. Germline CDR1 and CDR2: LGHDT and YNNKEL (reference sequence). The CDR3 has 17 residues. CDR3 amino acids: CASSSSSGDRVINEQFF. For the CDR3, the DNA is TGTGCCAGCAGTTCCTCCTCCGGGGACAGGGTTATAAATGAGCAGTTCTTC.

This clonotype has just a few counts. The V call is TRBV27, the J call TRBJ2-3, with D uncertain. V was pared by 5 bases and J by 5 bases, with 11 bases between. The CDR3 covers 13 residues. The germline V gene encodes CDR1 MNHEY and CDR2 SMNVEV (reference sequence). Here the CDR3 reads CASSPRGGDTQYF. CDR3 bases: TGTGCCAGCAGTCCCAGAGGCGGAGATACGCAGTATTTT.

The table lists this clonotype with a few counts. V gene TRBV25-1 combines with J gene TRBJ2-5; D gene uncertain. Germline V gene data show CDR1 as MGHDK and CDR2 as SYGVNS. This CDR3 is 17 amino acids long. Trimming pared 1 base from V and 7 bases from J, leaving 22 bases between. The CDR3 sequence: CASSEWKGPHRIGTQYF. The CDR3, as DNA: TGTGCCAGCAGTGAATGGAAAGGACCCCACCGGATAGGGACCCAGTACTTC.

The chain has TRBV24-1 and TRBJ2-2, with D unresolved. The CDR3 covers 13 residues. Germline V CDR1 and CDR2: KGHDR, SFDVKD. V shed 4 bases and J shed 4 bases, with 6 bases lying between them. In DNA form, the CDR3 reads TGTGCCACCAGTGACCTGTCCACCGGGGAGCTGTTTTTT. Amino acids: CATSDLSTGELFF.

This clonotype has only a few counts. This chain joins TRBV15 and TRBJ2-1; D is unresolved. Germline loops: CDR1 LNHNV, CDR2 YYDKDF (reference sequence). Trimming left V 1 base short and J 6 bases short, with 4 bases between. The CDR3 contains 12 residues. The DNA for the CDR3 is TGTGCCACCAGCAGAGCTGGCAATGAGCAGTTCTTC. The encoded protein is CATSRAGNEQFF.

This clonotype showed up just a few times. V and J are TRBV4-3 and TRBJ2-4; 9 nucleotides agree with TRBD1. The CDR3 extends over 20 amino acids. In germline, CDR1 is LGHNA, CDR2 YSLEER. The trim removed 4 bases at V and 1 base at J, leaving 17 bases unmatched. Here the CDR3 reads CASSPRAGTGSLLAKNIQYF. The CDR3 region has the DNA TGCGCCAGCAGCCCACGGGCGGGGACAGGGTCCCTACTCGCCAAAAACATTCAGTACTTC.

This clonotype was counted ten times or more. This chain uses TRBV4-2 with TRBJ2-3; D is ambiguous. Trimming removed 0 bases at V and 5 bases at J, with 9 bases between. The CDR3 extends over 14 amino acids. Germline CDR1 is LGHNA and CDR2 is YNFKEQ. CDR3 region: CASSQDKARDTQYF. The CDR3 bases are TGTGCCAGCAGCCAAGATAAGGCCCGAGATACGCAGTATTTT.

This clonotype was seen a few times. V is TRBV20-1 and J is TRBJ1-2; no clear D gene. In germline, CDR1 is DFQATT, CDR2 SNEGSKA (reference sequence). V lost 3 bases and J lost 4, with 12 bases in between. The CDR3 is 13 amino acids. In DNA form, the CDR3 reads TGCAGTGCTAGTATCCAGGACCGCTATGGCTACACCTTC. It specifies CSASIQDRYGYTF.

Regarding this clonotype: Germline and junction disagree at one end, which may indicate a read error. The chain carries TRBV7-9 and TRBJ2-5; D not resolved. Germline V gene sequence: CDR1 SEHNR, CDR2 FQNEAQ (reference sequence). The CDR3 length is 14 residues. The CDR3 loop reads CASSSGGVKETQCF. CDR3 sequence (DNA): TGTGCCAGCAGCTCCGGCGGAGTTAAAGAGACCCAGTGCTTC.

The chain recombines TRBV4-3 with TRBJ2-5, with D perhaps matching TRBD2 (5 bases). TRBJ2-7 explains the end of the DNA better; the J call may be wrong. From germline, CDR1 is LGHNA and CDR2 YSLEER. The CDR3 extends over 15 amino acids. The CDR3 DNA sequence: TGCGCCAGCAGCCAAGACAGGTCCGGGGCCTACGAGCAGTACTTC. Protein sequence: CASSQDRSGAYEQYF.

This clonotype was observed at least ten times. The V call is TRBV6-6, the J call TRBJ2-5; the D gene is possibly TRBD2 (6 bases). Germline loops: CDR1 MNHNY, CDR2 SVGAGI (reference sequence). Trimming shortened V by 6 bases and J by 4 bases, and 15 bases separated the two germline ends. The CDR3 length is 14 residues. The CDR3 DNA sequence: TGTGCCAGCAGGCTCCTGACTAGTGGAGAGACCCAGTACTTC. Protein sequence: CASRLLTSGETQYF.

CDR3 sequence: CASSLRGGLAKNIQYF. Here the CDR3 DNA reads TGTGCCAGCAGTCTCAGGGGGGGGCTAGCCAAAAACATTCAGTACTTC. This rearrangement joins TRBV12-3 or TRBV12-4 to TRBJ2-4, with D perhaps TRBD1 or TRBD2 (7 bases each). The V gene lost 5 bases and the J gene lost 0 bases, with 14 bases spanning the gap. The CDR3 contains 16 residues.

The CDR3 coding sequence is TGTGCCAGCAGCTTACGTGGGGGGGGATGGGACACTGAAGCTTTCTTT. It yields the protein CASSLRGGGWDTEAFF. J is TRBJ1-1 and V is TRBV7-9, with D perhaps matching TRBD1 (5 bases). V was pared by 2 bases and J by 3 bases, with 16 bases between. CDR1 and CDR2 (germline): SEHNR, FQNEAQ (reference sequence). CDR3 length equals 16 residues.

The table lists this clonotype with a few counts. The chain is built from TRBV13 and TRBJ1-1; 7 nucleotides agree with TRBD1. Trimming cost V 0 bases and J 0 bases; bases outside gene matches: 7. In germline, CDR1 is PRHDT, CDR2 FYEKMQ (reference sequence). The CDR3 consists of 17 residues. The CDR3 sequence is CASSLGRDSIMNTEAFF. CDR3 nucleotides: TGTGCCAGCAGCTTAGGCCGGGACAGTATTATGAACACTGAAGCTTTCTTT.

This sequence joins TRBV27 and TRBJ2-1, with 8 bases identical to TRBD1. Germline trimming cut 8 bases from V and 4 bases from J; bases unmatched to any gene: 7. The germline V gene has CDR1 MNHEY and CDR2 SMNVEV (reference sequence). The CDR3 loop spans 14 amino acids. CDR3 nucleotides: TGTGCCAGCTCCCCGGGACAGGAATACAATGAGCAGTTCTTC. It codes for CASSPGQEYNEQFF.

A word on this clonotype: This clone may be a read error of a much larger clone one base away. The chain is built from TRBV10-3 and TRBJ1-2; TRBD1 matches at 7 bases. Germline CDR1 is ENHRY and CDR2 is SYGVKD. The CDR3 covers 13 residues. DNA of the CDR3: TGTGCCAGCAGTGGGACAGTTCAGAATGGCTACACCTTC. It yields the protein CASSGTVQNGYTF.

V gene TRBV7-6 combines with J gene TRBJ2-1; D remains ambiguous. The CDR3 is 15 amino acids. Germline V gene data show CDR1 as SGHVS and CDR2 as FNYEAQ. V lost 1 base to trimming and J lost 6 bases, with 13 bases between them. The CDR3 protein is CASSLGRPPGNEQFF. CDR3 bases: TGTGCCAGCAGCTTAGGTCGCCCGCCGGGCAATGAGCAGTTCTTC.

The J gene is TRBJ1-1, the V gene TRBV6-2 or TRBV6-3, with 7 bases matching TRBD1. This CDR3 contains 14 residues. Germline V CDR1 and CDR2: MNHEY, SVGEGT. Trimming at V came to 4 bases and at J to 5 bases, leaving 7 bases not matched to a gene. The CDR3 nucleotides read TGTGCCAGCAGTTGGACAGGCCTGGGGACTGAAGCTTTCTTT. Encoded protein: CASSWTGLGTEAFF.

This chain connects TRBV7-2 to TRBJ2-1; 8 bases agree with TRBD2. The CDR3 has 13 residues. Germline V gives CDR1 SGHTA, CDR2 FQGNSA. The CDR3 sequence: CASVAGKYNEQFF. CDR3 in DNA: TGTGCGAGTGTAGCGGGGAAGTACAATGAGCAGTTCTTC.

Remarks on this clonotype: Germline is not matched at one junction end, which may reflect a read error. V gene TRBV29-1 combines with J gene TRBJ1-2, with 7 bases aligning to TRBD1. Germline V gene sequence: CDR1 SQVTM, CDR2 ANQGSEA. The CDR3 totals 14 residues. The CDR3 loop reads CSVGRDSSNYGDTF. The CDR3 DNA sequence: TGCAGCGTTGGAAGGGACAGTTCCAATTATGGCGACACCTTC.

This clonotype was detected once. The V gene is TRBV21-1, the J gene TRBJ1-2; TRBD1, the table's D call, lacks a check against the DNA. TRBV21-1 is flagged as a pseudogene. The CDR3 covers 13 residues. The CDR3, as DNA: TGTGCCAGCAGCAAAGCACCAGGGGAAGGCTACACCTTC. Translated: CASSKAPGEGYTF.

This chain uses TRBV27 with TRBJ2-5; D call uncertain. V was clipped by 0 bases and J by 1 base, with 12 bases between them. The CDR3 is made up of 16 amino acids. Germline CDR1 MNHEY, CDR2 SMNVEV (reference sequence). The CDR3: CASSLSGRSVQETQYF. The CDR3 DNA follows: TGTGCCAGCAGTTTATCGGGCAGGTCGGTCCAAGAGACCCAGTACTTC.

This clonotype appeared once. This chain uses TRBV12-3 or TRBV12-4 with TRBJ2-1; D possibly corresponds to TRBD1 (5 bases). V was cut by 6 bases and J by 10 bases, with 25 bases left in between. The CDR3 has 16 amino acids. The CDR3 coding sequence is TGTGCCAGCAGCACCTACTCAGGGAAGGGTACCTACGAGCAGTTCTTC. This translates into CASSTYSGKGTYEQFF.

The CDR3 sequence: CSAGIGHYGYTF. The DNA for the CDR3 is TGCAGTGCTGGGATAGGCCACTATGGCTACACCTTC. The gene calls are TRBV20-1 and TRBJ1-2, with D uncertain. In germline, CDR1 is DFQATT, CDR2 SNEGSKA (reference sequence). Trimming shortened V by 5 bases and J by 3 bases, and 10 bases separated the two germline ends. This CDR3 spans 12 amino acids.

The chain is built from TRBV5-6 and TRBJ2-7; weak D call: TRBD2 (5 bases). Trimming took 7 bases from V and 4 from J, leaving 30 bases between them. The CDR3 totals 18 residues. The germline V gene has CDR1 SGHDT and CDR2 YYEEEE. CDR3 in DNA: TGTGCCAGCGGTTCGTGGACTCGGGTCAACACATTCGATTACGAGCAGTACTTC. Translated, it gives CASGSWTRVNTFDYEQYF.

The rearrangement links TRBV25-1 to TRBJ2-3, with 8 positions matching TRBD2. The V segment lost 4 bases and the J segment 1 base; nucleotides outside the gene matches: 4. The CDR3 loop spans 15 amino acids. The germline CDR1 and CDR2 sequences are MGHDK and SYGVNS. The CDR3 DNA reads as TGTGCCAGCAGTGGTAGCGGGGCTGGCACAGATACGCAGTATTTT. Amino acids: CASSGSGAGTDTQYF.

The table lists this clonotype with a few counts. The chain has TRBV12-3 or TRBV12-4 and TRBJ1-4; tentative D call: TRBD1 (5 bases). The V end was cut by 3 bases, the J end by 6 bases, with 14 bases between. The length of the CDR3 is 15 residues. The DNA of the CDR3 is TGTGCCAGCAGTTTTCTTGGGGGGTCGGATGAAAAACTGTTTTTT. As protein: CASSFLGGSDEKLFF.

The table lists this clonotype with a count of one. The V call is TRBV28, the J call TRBJ2-1, with a weak D call TRBD2 (6 bases). Germline V gene sequence: CDR1 MDHEN, CDR2 SYDVKM. V gave up 7 bases and J gave up 0 bases, with 13 bases separating them. This CDR3 region has 15 residues. The CDR3 loop reads CASILGGSSYNEQFF. In DNA, the CDR3 is TGTGCCAGCATTCTAGGAGGGAGCTCCTACAATGAGCAGTTCTTC.

This clonotype showed up just a few times. The rearrangement joins TRBV6-2 or TRBV6-3 to TRBJ2-1; D is perhaps TRBD2 (7 bases). The CDR3 spans 15 residues. Germline V gene lookup returns CDR1 MNHEY and CDR2 SVGEGT. V dropped 9 bases and J dropped 4 bases, with 19 bases sitting between them. The CDR3 DNA reads TGTGCCAGTGAAAAGGGGGGGCCCCCATACAATGAGCAGTTCTTC. It is translated as CASEKGGPPYNEQFF.

This clonotype was detected a few times. CDR3 nucleotides: TGTGCCAGCAGTTTAAGGGGAATCCGGGGCCATCTGAACACTGAAGCTTTCTTT. Translation: CASSLRGIRGHLNTEAFF. The chain combines TRBV28 with TRBJ1-1; a possible D gene is TRBD1 (5 bases). Trimming cost V 2 bases and J 0 bases, with 19 bases left between them. This CDR3 has 18 residues. CDR1 is MDHEN, CDR2 SYDVKM, per germline.

With respect to this clonotype: A much bigger clone sits one base away, suggesting this may be a read error. The chain links TRBV12-3 or TRBV12-4 to TRBJ2-3; D is uncertain. The CDR3 runs 12 residues. CDR3 coding DNA: TGTGCCGGCAGCCCACCCACCTATACGCAGTATTTT. Amino acid sequence: CAGSPPTYTQYF.